This is a list of T cell receptor beta chains from one sample in a study of vaccination effects on CD4 cells after COVID-19. Using immunoSEQ multiplex PCR, the repertoire was profiled, and TCRdb retains in-frame clones only, with some absent. The table has approximately 70,000 clones, roughly four fifths seen once. Their antigen targets remain unknown. The sequenced sample was CD4+ T cells from PBMCs cultured without peptide, obtained after COVID-19 vaccination. These receptors came from a human donor who received a COVID-19 vaccine. Each CDR3 is given with its conserved first and last residue. The D gene is left open where the match is weak. Size tells how often a clone was seen (once, few, many) or the class of an expanded clone, and some rows leave it out.

TRBV12-5	-	TRBJ1-4	TRBD1	CASGTGQVNEKLFF	TGTGCTAGTGGCACCGGACAGGTTAATGAAAAACTGTTTTTT
TRBV19	-	TRBJ2-1	-	CASTEGWGYNEQFF	TGTGCCAGTACCGAAGGTTGGGGCTACAATGAGCAGTTCTTC
TRBV18	-	TRBJ2-5	-	CASSPGDRSYQETQYF	TGTGCCAGCTCACCGGGAGACAGGTCTTACCAAGAGACCCAGTACTTC
TRBV6-4	-	TRBJ1-1	-	CASSATTNTEAFF	TGTGCCAGCAGTGCTACTACAAACACTGAAGCTTTCTTT
TRBV5-1	-	TRBJ1-5	-	CASSLAVNQPQHF	TGCGCCAGCAGCTTGGCGGTCAATCAGCCCCAGCATTTT
TRBV24-1	-	TRBJ1-4	TRBD1	CATGTGTGISEKLFF	TGTGCCACCGGGACCGGGACAGGGATTTCTGAAAAACTGTTTTTT
TRBV2	few	TRBJ1-4	-	CASSWHEKLFF	TGTGCCAGCAGTTGGCATGAAAAACTGTTTTTT
TRBV3-1/TRBV3-2	-	TRBJ2-3	-	CASSPLSGRSTDTQYF	TGTGCCAGCAGCCCGCTTTCGGGGAGAAGCACAGATACGCAGTATTTT
TRBV6-4	-	TRBJ1-6	-	CASSAVRNSPLHF	TGTGCCAGCAGTGCCGTAAGGAATTCACCCCTCCACTTT
TRBV24-1	-	TRBJ1-2	-	CATSDRSSYGYTF	TGTGCCACCAGTGACCGAAGTAGCTATGGCTACACCTTC
TRBV15	-	TRBJ2-5	-	CATSRQGGEGVETQYF	TGTGCCACCAGCAGACAAGGGGGAGAGGGTGTCGAGACCCAGTACTTC
TRBV27	-	TRBJ2-5	TRBD1	CAKGARQETQYF	TGTGCCAAGGGGGCCAGACAAGAGACCCAGTACTTC
TRBV29-1	few	TRBJ1-5	-	CSVEKTPKGESQPQHF	TGCAGCGTTGAAAAAACCCCGAAGGGGGAATCCCAGCCCCAGCATTTT
TRBV18	-	TRBJ1-6	TRBD1	CASSHDRVNSPLHF	TGTGCCAGCTCACACGACAGGGTTAATTCACCCCTCCACTTT
TRBV19	-	TRBJ1-5	-	CASLPPGTVNQPQHF	TGTGCCAGTCTCCCCCCCGGGACCGTCAATCAGCCCCAGCATTTT
TRBV5-1	-	TRBJ1-2	-	CASSLEGRNYGYTF	TGCGCCAGCAGCTTGGAGGGAAGGAACTATGGCTACACCTTC
TRBV7-8	-	TRBJ1-5	-	CASSLGREPYQPQHF	TGTGCCAGCAGCTTAGGCAGGGAACCTTATCAGCCCCAGCATTTT
TRBV5-4	-	TRBJ1-1	-	CASSLGAFSANTEAFF	TGTGCCAGCAGCTTGGGGGCGTTTAGCGCGAACACTGAAGCTTTCTTT